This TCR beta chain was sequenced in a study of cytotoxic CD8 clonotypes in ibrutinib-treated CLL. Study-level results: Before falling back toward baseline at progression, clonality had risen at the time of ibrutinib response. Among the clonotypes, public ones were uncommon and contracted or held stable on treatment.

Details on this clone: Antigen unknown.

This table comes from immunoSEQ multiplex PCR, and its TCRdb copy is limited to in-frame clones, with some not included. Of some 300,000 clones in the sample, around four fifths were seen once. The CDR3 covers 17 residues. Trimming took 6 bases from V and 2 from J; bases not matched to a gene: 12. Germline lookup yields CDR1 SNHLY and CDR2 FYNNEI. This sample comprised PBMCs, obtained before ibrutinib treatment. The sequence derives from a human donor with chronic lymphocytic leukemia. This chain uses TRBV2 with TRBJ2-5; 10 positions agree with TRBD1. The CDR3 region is CASSEKPGTGEQETQYF. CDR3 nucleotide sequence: TGTGCCAGCAGCGAAAAGCCCGGGACAGGGGAACAAGAGACCCAGTACTTC.